These 20 T cell receptor beta chains were sequenced from one sample in a study of T-cell reconstitution after alpha-beta-depleted transplantation in children. The library targeted TCRbeta and was prepared with unique molecular identifiers. One entry per CDR3 protein results from TCRdb running MiXCR on the PCR reads. In the table there are about 610,000 distinct CDR3 sequences, roughly a tenth of which are singletons. The sequencing here drew on PBMCs from the stem cell graft donor, taken from the stem cell graft. The receptors derive from a human donor who donated a stem cell graft to a child with acute myeloid leukemia.

This rearrangement joins TRBV10-3 to TRBJ2-4, with 8 bases fitting TRBD1. Germline lookup yields CDR1 ENHRY and CDR2 SYGVKD. V shed 3 bases and J 7 bases; nucleotides not matched to a gene: 11. This CDR3 contains 16 residues. Here the CDR3 reads CAISDPSPDRVNIQYF. The CDR3 bases are TGTGCCATCAGTGATCCGAGCCCGGACAGGGTTAACATTCAGTACTTC.

This chain connects TRBV7-9 to TRBJ2-5, with 7 positions matching TRBD2. Looked up from germline, CDR1 is SEHNR and CDR2 is FQNEAQ (reference sequence). V was pared by 5 bases and J by 6 bases, with 15 bases of the junction left unmatched. This CDR3 is built from 16 residues. For the CDR3, the DNA is TGTGCCAGCAGCCTGGGGGGGGACTCCTCATCGAAGACCCAGTACTTC. This codes for CASSLGGDSSSKTQYF.

This clonotype came up many times. V usage is TRBV28 and J usage is TRBJ2-5; 9 bases align to TRBD2. Germline trimming cut 6 bases from V and 5 bases from J; bases unmatched to any gene: 13. CDR1 is MDHEN and CDR2 is SYDVKM in the germline V gene. The CDR3 loop spans 16 amino acids. The CDR3 sequence: CASSHDLAGLGETQYF. Here the CDR3 DNA reads TGTGCCAGCAGCCATGACCTAGCGGGATTGGGGGAGACCCAGTACTTC.

This clonotype turned up a few times. J is TRBJ2-1 and V is TRBV20-1; 10 bases line up with TRBD2. With 6 bases clipped from V and 9 bases from J, the junction kept 11 bases outside the gene matches. Per germline, CDR1 DFQATT and CDR2 SNEGSKA (reference sequence). The CDR3 spans 14 residues. The DNA of the CDR3 is TGCAGTGCCCCCCTAGCGGGAGCGGTTGGTGAGCAGTTCTTC. It yields the protein CSAPLAGAVGEQFF.

In this sample, this clonotype turned up a few times. The rearrangement uses TRBV7-6 and TRBJ2-7; D gene uncertain. Trimming shortened V by 1 base and J by 5 bases, and 12 bases separated the two germline ends. The CDR3 covers 14 residues. Germline CDR1 and CDR2: SGHVS and FNYEAQ. For the CDR3, the DNA is TGTGCCAGCAGCTTAGGGACGGTGGGAAACGAGCAGTACTTC. Its translation: CASSLGTVGNEQYF.

This chain links TRBV2 with TRBJ1-3, with D possibly matching TRBD1 (6 bases). In germline, CDR1 is SNHLY, CDR2 FYNNEI. Trimming shortened V by 7 bases and J by 4 bases, and 14 bases separated the two germline ends. The length of the CDR3 is 14 residues. The CDR3 region is CASTTGIGGNTIYF. The CDR3 DNA reads as TGTGCCAGCACCACAGGGATTGGAGGAAACACCATATATTTT.

The rearrangement joins TRBV7-3 to TRBJ1-1; no clear D. The CDR3 loop spans 14 amino acids. CDR1 SGHTA and CDR2 FQGTGA come from the germline V gene. The V end lost 0 bases, the J end lost 0 bases, and 5 bases lay between the germline ends. The CDR3 nucleotides read TGTGCCAGCAGCTTAACACAGTTGAACACTGAAGCTTTCTTT. Protein product: CASSLTQLNTEAFF.

This chain joins TRBV7-2 and TRBJ2-7; TRBD1 might be the D (6 bases). The CDR3 has 13 residues. Germline V CDR1 and CDR2: SGHTA, FQGNSA. V gave up 4 bases and J gave up 6 bases, with 13 bases separating them. Here the CDR3 DNA reads TGTGCCAGCAGCTCGTACAGGGTGTCCGAGCAGTACTTC. Residues: CASSSYRVSEQYF.

This clonotype has just a few counts. The CDR3 sequence is CASSLEGDGDTQYF. In nucleotides, the CDR3 is TGCGCCAGCAGCTTGGAAGGGGACGGAGATACGCAGTATTTT. This rearrangement joins TRBV5-1 to TRBJ2-3; the D call may be TRBD1 or TRBD2 (5 bases each). The CDR3 loop spans 14 amino acids. CDR1 and CDR2 (germline): SGHRS, YFSETQ. The V and J ends lost 0 bases and 5 bases respectively, with 10 bases between them.

CDR3 residues: CASASGRPSYEQYF. CDR3 nucleotides: TGTGCCAGCGCAAGCGGGAGGCCATCCTACGAGCAGTACTTC. The chain combines TRBV7-2 with TRBJ2-7, with 9 positions matching TRBD2. The CDR3 sequence is 14 residues long. The germline V gene encodes CDR1 SGHTA and CDR2 FQGNSA. V lost 8 bases and J lost 1; bases outside the gene matches: 6.

V and J are TRBV3-1 and TRBJ1-5; D ambiguous. The CDR3 extends over 13 amino acids. V lost 1 base to trimming and J lost 6 bases, with 7 bases between them. Per the germline V gene, CDR1 is LGHDT and CDR2 is YNNKEL (reference sequence). The CDR3 DNA follows: TGTGCCAGCAGCCAAGTTGGAGCTCAGCCCCAGCATTTT. Translating it yields CASSQVGAQPQHF.

This clonotype came up a few times. This chain connects TRBV29-1 to TRBJ2-5; D not resolved. This CDR3 has 11 residues. Germline V lookup: CDR1 SQVTM, CDR2 ANQGSEA. The germline V and J ends were trimmed by 4 bases and 1 base, with 4 bases remaining between them. The CDR3 nucleotides read TGCAGCGTTGCCAGCCAAGAGACCCAGTACTTC. Translated, it gives CSVASQETQYF.

The CDR3 sequence: CASSLDRGPREGEKLFF. The CDR3 region has the DNA TGTGCCAGCAGTTTAGACAGGGGGCCAAGAGAAGGTGAAAAACTGTTTTTT. The chain combines TRBV12-3 or TRBV12-4 with TRBJ1-4, with 9 nucleotides matching TRBD1. V gave up 1 base and J gave up 7 bases; unmatched junction bases: 10. The CDR3 covers 17 residues.

This clonotype was counted only a few times. The CDR3 sequence is CSVRRGGWTQYF. CDR3 in DNA: TGCAGCGTCCGACGGGGCGGGTGGACCCAGTACTTC. V gene TRBV29-1 combines with J gene TRBJ2-5; D possibly uses TRBD1 or TRBD2 (5 bases each). CDR1 is SQVTM and CDR2 is ANQGSEA in the germline V gene. Trimming took 6 bases from V and 7 from J, leaving 15 bases between them. This CDR3 has 12 residues.

This clonotype was detected a few times. The chain is built from TRBV7-3 and TRBJ2-7; the match to TRBD2 covers 9 bases. This CDR3 has 16 residues. J lost 6 bases, V lost 5 bases, and 14 bases had no gene match. Per the germline V gene, CDR1 is SGHTA and CDR2 is FQGTGA. CDR3 protein: CASSPISGRASGEQYF. The CDR3, as DNA: TGTGCCAGCAGCCCCATTAGCGGGAGAGCTTCTGGCGAGCAGTACTTC.

The V gene is TRBV25-1, the J gene TRBJ2-7; D is perhaps TRBD2 (6 bases). The ends were cut back, 6 bases at V and 7 bases at J, with 16 bases in the middle. The CDR3 runs 13 residues. CDR1 and CDR2 (germline): MGHDK, SYGVNS. CDR3 loop: CASSGGFGGEQYF. For the CDR3, the DNA is TGTGCCAGCAGCGGAGGGTTTGGGGGGGAGCAGTACTTC.

This clonotype was recorded at least ten times. This chain connects TRBV20-1 to TRBJ2-1; the match to TRBD2 covers 9 bases. The CDR3 consists of 16 residues. The V gene end was trimmed by 0 bases and the J gene end by 4 bases; junction bases not matched to a gene: 7. Germline V CDR1 and CDR2: DFQATT, SNEGSKA (reference sequence). CDR3 protein: CSARDRSSGNYNEQFF. DNA of the CDR3: TGCAGTGCTAGAGATAGGTCTAGCGGGAATTACAATGAGCAGTTCTTC.

This clonotype was counted at least ten times. For the CDR3, the DNA is TGCAGTGCTAGAGGCCTCTCCTACACTGAAGCTTTCTTT. It translates to CSARGLSYTEAFF. This sequence joins TRBV20-1 and TRBJ1-1, with D hard to call. Germline V lookup: CDR1 DFQATT, CDR2 SNEGSKA (reference sequence). The ends were cut back, 1 base at V and 3 bases at J, with 9 bases in the middle. CDR3 length equals 13 residues.

This clonotype appeared a few times. This sequence joins TRBV28 and TRBJ1-5; D unclear. The CDR3 loop spans 13 amino acids. The germline V gene has CDR1 MDHEN and CDR2 SYDVKM. V was trimmed by 1 base and J by 6 bases, leaving 7 bases between them. The CDR3 coding sequence is TGTGCCAGCAGTTTATTATGGGGTCAGCCCCAGCATTTT. It translates to CASSLLWGQPQHF.

The V gene is TRBV7-6, the J gene TRBJ2-1, with 7 bases that match TRBD1. J lost 8 bases, V lost 7 bases, and 14 bases had no gene match. CDR1 SGHVS and CDR2 FNYEAQ come from the germline V gene. The CDR3 spans 15 residues. The DNA for the CDR3 is TGTGCCAGCAAGTTAGACAAAGGACAGGCCTATGAGCAGTTCTTC. It codes for CASKLDKGQAYEQFF.